Below are 5 T cell receptor beta chains sequenced from a single sample in a study of T-cell memory formation after mild COVID-19. Each CDR3 protein is one row after TCRdb ran MiXCR on the 5' RACE reads. Of under 70,000 distinct CDR3 sequences in the sample, less than 9.5% are singletons; the top ten hold around 1.2%. Material: PBMCs or a T cell subset sorted from them (not recorded which). These receptors all stem from a man aged 18 to 29 who had mild COVID-19 (a few samples of this study predate the infection). Cell type and time point are not known.

The sample holds a few counts of this clonotype. The chain recombines TRBV2 with TRBJ2-1; a possible D gene is TRBD2 (6 bases). Germline V CDR1 and CDR2: SNHLY, FYNNEI. The V end lost 7 bases, the J end lost 10 bases, and 17 bases lay between the germline ends. CDR3 length equals 13 residues. This CDR3 is CASIERAHGEQFF. The DNA for the CDR3 is TGTGCCAGCATCGAGCGGGCCCACGGCGAGCAGTTCTTC.

This clonotype appeared many times. The gene calls are TRBV5-1 and TRBJ1-1, with D possibly matching TRBD1 (6 bases). The length of the CDR3 is 15 residues. Germline loops: CDR1 SGHRS, CDR2 YFSETQ. Trimming stripped 1 base from V and 1 base from J, with 11 bases between. CDR3 residues: CASSLRSGANTEAFF. The CDR3 nucleotides read TGCGCCAGCAGCTTGCGGTCGGGGGCGAACACTGAAGCTTTCTTT.

This clonotype appeared a few times. The genes are TRBV5-1 and TRBJ2-7; TRBD2 is a possible D gene (6 bases). The CDR3 length is 13 residues. V dropped 5 bases and J dropped 4 bases, with 13 bases sitting between them. Germline values: CDR1 SGHRS, CDR2 YFSETQ. The CDR3 spells CASRWGLGYEQYF. The CDR3, as DNA: TGCGCCAGCAGATGGGGACTTGGTTACGAGCAGTACTTC.

The genes are TRBV5-6 and TRBJ1-5, with TRBD1 matching over 8 bases. V shed 4 bases, J shed 2 bases, and the junction held 17 bases outside the gene matches. Per the germline V gene, CDR1 is SGHDT and CDR2 is YYEEEE. The CDR3 contains 19 residues. CDR3 bases: TGTGCCAGCAGCCTGTACGCGAACAGGGGGACAATGGGCAATCAGCCCCAGCATTTT. Its protein is CASSLYANRGTMGNQPQHF.

In this sample, this clonotype turned up a few times. This chain uses TRBV6-5 with TRBJ1-4, with TRBD1 identical over 7 bases. CDR1 and CDR2 from the germline V gene are MNHEY and SVGAGI. The junction had 7 bases not matched to a gene; V was cut back by 5 bases and J by 4 bases. The CDR3 totals 15 residues. The CDR3, as DNA: TGTGCCAGCAGTAACCCCGGGACAGATAATGAAAAACTGTTTTTT. Translation: CASSNPGTDNEKLFF.